This TCR beta chain is from a study of T cells in Graves' hyperthyroidism and ophthalmopathy. What was amplified from RNA transcripts were TCR beta CDR3 regions. RT-PCR in the first round (using the HTBI primer set) targeted the TCR CDR3. From the multiplex PCR reads, TCRdb called clonotypes with MiXCR, one entry per CDR3 protein. Of hundreds of thousands of distinct CDR3 sequences listed, around 39% are singletons. As to this clonotype: Its antigen is unknown.

Study conclusions and caveats: With a median lead of around 5.9 months before onset, the model predicted ophthalmopathy.

The source of this sequence is a man younger than 35 with Graves' hyperthyroidism. The sample taken for sequencing was blood.

The CDR3 loop reads CASSWKAANEQYF. Here the CDR3 DNA reads TGTGCCAGCAGCTGGAAAGCGGCAAACGAGCAGTACTTC. The rearrangement uses TRBV7-2 and TRBJ2-7; D is possibly TRBD2 (5 bases). This CDR3 region has 13 residues. The germline V and J ends were trimmed by 4 bases and 5 bases, with 12 bases remaining between them. CDR1 SGHTA and CDR2 FQGNSA come from the germline V gene.